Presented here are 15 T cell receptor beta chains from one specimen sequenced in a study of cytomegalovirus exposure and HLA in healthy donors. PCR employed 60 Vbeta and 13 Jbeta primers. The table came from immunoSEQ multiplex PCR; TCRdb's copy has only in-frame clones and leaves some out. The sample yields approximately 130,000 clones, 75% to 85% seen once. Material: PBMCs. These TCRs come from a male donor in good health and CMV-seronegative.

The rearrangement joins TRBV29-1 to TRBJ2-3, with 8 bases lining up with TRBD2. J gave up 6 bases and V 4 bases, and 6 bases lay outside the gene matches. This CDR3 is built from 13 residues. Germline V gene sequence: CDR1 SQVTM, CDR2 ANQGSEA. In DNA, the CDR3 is TGCAGCGTTGCTTGGACTAGCTGGGATACGCAGTATTTT. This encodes CSVAWTSWDTQYF.

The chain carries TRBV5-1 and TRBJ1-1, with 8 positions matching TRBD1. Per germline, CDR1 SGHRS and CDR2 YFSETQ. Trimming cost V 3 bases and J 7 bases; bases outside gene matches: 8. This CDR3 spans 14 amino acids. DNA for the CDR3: TGCGCCAGCAGCTCTGGACAGGGTCGGAGTGAAGCTTTCTTT. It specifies CASSSGQGRSEAFF.

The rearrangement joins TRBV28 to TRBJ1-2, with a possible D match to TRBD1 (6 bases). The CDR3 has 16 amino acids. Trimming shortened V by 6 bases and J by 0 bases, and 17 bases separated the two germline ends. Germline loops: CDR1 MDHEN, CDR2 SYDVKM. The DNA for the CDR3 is TGTGCCAGCAGGGATTCGGCGGACAGATCTAACTATGGCTACACCTTC. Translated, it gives CASRDSADRSNYGYTF.

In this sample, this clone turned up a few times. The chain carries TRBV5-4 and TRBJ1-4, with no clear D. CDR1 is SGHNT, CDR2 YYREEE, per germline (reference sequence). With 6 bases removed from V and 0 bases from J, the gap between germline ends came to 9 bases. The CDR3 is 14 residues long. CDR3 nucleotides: TGTGCCAGCACCGCCTATGCAACTAATGAAAAACTGTTTTTT. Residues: CASTAYATNEKLFF. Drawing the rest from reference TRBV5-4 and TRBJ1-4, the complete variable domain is ETGVTQSPTHLIKTRGQQVTLRCSSQSGHNTVSWYQQALGQGPQFIFQYYREEENGRGNFPPRFSGLQFPNYSSELNVNALELDDSALYLCASTAYATNEKLFFGSGTQLSVL.

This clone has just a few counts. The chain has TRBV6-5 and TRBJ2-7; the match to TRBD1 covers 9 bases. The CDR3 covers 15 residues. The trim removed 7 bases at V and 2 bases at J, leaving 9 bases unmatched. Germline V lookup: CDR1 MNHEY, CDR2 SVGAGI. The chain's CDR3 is CASTPTGGITYEQYF. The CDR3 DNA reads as TGTGCCAGCACCCCGACAGGGGGAATCACCTACGAGCAGTACTTC.

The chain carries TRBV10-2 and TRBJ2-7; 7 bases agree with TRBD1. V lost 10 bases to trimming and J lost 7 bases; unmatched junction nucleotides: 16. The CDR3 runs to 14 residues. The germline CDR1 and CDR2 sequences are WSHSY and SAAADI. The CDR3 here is CATTSGTAGGEQYF. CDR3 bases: TGCGCCACCACTTCCGGGACAGCTGGTGGGGAGCAGTACTTC.

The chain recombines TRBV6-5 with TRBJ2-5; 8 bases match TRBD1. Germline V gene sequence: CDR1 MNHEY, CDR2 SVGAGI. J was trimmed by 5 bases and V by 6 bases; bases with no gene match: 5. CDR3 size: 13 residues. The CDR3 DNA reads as TGTGCCAGCAGAACTAGACAGGGGGAGACCCAGTACTTC. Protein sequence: CASRTRQGETQYF.

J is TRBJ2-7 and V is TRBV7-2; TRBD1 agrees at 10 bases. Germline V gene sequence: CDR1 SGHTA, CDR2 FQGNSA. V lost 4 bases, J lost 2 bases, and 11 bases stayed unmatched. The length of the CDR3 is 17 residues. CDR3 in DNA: TGTGCCAGCAGCTCCCGGGAATCGGGACAGGGGCCCTACGAGCAGTACTTC. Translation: CASSSRESGQGPYEQYF.

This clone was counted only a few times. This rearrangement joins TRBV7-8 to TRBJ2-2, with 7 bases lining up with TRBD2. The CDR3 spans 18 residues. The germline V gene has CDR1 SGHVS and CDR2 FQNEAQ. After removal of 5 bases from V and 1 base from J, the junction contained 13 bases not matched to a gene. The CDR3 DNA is TGTGCCAGCAGCGCATATCGGCGGGGGTTGGGGAACACCGGGGAGCTGTTTTTT. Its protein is CASSAYRRGLGNTGELFF. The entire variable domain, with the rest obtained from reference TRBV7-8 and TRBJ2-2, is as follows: GAGVSQSPRYKVAKRGQDVALRCDPISGHVSLFWYQQALGQGPEFLTYFQNEAQLDKSGLPSDRFFAERPEGSVSTLKIQRTQQEDSAVYLCASSAYRRGLGNTGELFFGEGSRLTVL.

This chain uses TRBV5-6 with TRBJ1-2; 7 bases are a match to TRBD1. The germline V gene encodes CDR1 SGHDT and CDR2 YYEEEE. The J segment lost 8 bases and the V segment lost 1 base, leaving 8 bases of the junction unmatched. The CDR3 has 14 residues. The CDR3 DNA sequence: TGTGCCAGCAGCTTGAGAGGGGGCAGAGGCGGCTACACCTTC. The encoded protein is CASSLRGGRGGYTF.

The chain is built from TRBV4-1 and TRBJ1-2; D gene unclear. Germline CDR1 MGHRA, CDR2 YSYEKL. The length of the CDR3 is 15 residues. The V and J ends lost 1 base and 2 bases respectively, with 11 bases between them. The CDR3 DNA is TGCGCCAGCAGCCAAGGTTCGGGTCGCAACTATGGCTACACCTTC. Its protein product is CASSQGSGRNYGYTF.

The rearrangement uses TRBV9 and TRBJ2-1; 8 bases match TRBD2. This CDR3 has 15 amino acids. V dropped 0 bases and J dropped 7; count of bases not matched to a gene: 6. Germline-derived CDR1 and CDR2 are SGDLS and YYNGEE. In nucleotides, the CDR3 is TGTGCCAGCAGCGTAGTAAGCGGGGGACGAAATGAGCAGTTCTTC. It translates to CASSVVSGGRNEQFF.

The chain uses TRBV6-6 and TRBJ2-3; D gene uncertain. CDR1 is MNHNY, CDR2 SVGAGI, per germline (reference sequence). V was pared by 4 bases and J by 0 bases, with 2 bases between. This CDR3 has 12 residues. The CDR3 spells CASSSSTDTQYF. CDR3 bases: TGTGCCAGCAGTTCTAGCACAGATACGCAGTATTTT.

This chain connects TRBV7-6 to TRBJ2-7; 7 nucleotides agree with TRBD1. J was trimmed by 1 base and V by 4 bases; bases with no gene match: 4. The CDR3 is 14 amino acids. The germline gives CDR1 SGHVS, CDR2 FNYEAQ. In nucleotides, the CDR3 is TGTGCCAGCAGCTGGGACAGCCCTTCCTACGAGCAGTACTTC. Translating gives CASSWDSPSYEQYF. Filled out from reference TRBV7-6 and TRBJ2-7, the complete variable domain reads GAGVSQSPRYKVTKRGQDVALRCDPISGHVSLYWYRQALGQGPEFLTYFNYEAQQDKSGLPNDRFSAERPEGSISTLTIQRTEQRDSAMYRCASSWDSPSYEQYFGPGTRLTVT.

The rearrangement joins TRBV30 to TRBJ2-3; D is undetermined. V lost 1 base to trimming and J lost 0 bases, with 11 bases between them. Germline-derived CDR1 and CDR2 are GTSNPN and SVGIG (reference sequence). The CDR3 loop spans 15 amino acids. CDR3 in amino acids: CAWSATQFSTDTQYF. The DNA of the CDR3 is TGTGCCTGGAGTGCTACCCAATTTAGCACAGATACGCAGTATTTT.